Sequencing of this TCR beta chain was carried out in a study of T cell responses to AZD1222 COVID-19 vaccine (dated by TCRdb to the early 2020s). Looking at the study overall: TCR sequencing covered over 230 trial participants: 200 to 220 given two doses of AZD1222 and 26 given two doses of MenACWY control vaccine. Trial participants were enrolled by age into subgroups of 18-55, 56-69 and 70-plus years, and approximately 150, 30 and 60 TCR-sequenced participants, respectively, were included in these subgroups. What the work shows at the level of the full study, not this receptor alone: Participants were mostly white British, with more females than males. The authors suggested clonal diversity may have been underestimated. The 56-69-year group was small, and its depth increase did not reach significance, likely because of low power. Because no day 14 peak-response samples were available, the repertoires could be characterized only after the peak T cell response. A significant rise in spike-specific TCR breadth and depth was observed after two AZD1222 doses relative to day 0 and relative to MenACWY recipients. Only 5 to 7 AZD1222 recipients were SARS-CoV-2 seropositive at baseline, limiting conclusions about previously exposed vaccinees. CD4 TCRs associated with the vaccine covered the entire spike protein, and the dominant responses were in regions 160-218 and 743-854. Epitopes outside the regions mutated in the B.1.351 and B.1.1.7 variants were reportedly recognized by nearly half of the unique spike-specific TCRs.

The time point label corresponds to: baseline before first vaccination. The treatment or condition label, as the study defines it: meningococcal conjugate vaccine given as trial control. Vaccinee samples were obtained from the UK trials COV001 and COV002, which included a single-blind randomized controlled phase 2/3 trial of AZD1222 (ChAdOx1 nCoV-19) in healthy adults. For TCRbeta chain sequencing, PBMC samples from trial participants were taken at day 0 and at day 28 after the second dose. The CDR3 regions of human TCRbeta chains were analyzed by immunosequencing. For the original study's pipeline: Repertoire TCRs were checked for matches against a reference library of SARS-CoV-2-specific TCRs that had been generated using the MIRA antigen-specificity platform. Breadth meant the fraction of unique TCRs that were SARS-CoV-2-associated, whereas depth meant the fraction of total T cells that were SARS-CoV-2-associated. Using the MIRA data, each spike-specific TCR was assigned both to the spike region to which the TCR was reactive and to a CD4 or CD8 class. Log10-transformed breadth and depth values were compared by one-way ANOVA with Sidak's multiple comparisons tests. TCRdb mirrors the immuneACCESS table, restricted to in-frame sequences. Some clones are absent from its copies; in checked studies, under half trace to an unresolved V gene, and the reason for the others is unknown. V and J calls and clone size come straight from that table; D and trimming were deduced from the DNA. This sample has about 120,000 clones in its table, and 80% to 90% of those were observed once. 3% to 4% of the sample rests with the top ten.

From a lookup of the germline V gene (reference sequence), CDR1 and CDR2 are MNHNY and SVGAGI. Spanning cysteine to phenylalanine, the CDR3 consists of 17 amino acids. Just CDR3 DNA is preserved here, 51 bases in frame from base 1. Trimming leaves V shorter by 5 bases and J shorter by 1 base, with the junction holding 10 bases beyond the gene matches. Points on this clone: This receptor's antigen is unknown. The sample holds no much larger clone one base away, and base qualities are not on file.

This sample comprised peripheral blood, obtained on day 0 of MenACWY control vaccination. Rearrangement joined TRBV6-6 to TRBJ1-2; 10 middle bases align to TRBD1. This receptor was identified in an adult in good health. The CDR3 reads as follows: CASSPILGQGGNYGYTF. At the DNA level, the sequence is TGTGCCAGCAGTCCAATCCTAGGACAGGGGGGTAACTATGGCTACACCTTC.